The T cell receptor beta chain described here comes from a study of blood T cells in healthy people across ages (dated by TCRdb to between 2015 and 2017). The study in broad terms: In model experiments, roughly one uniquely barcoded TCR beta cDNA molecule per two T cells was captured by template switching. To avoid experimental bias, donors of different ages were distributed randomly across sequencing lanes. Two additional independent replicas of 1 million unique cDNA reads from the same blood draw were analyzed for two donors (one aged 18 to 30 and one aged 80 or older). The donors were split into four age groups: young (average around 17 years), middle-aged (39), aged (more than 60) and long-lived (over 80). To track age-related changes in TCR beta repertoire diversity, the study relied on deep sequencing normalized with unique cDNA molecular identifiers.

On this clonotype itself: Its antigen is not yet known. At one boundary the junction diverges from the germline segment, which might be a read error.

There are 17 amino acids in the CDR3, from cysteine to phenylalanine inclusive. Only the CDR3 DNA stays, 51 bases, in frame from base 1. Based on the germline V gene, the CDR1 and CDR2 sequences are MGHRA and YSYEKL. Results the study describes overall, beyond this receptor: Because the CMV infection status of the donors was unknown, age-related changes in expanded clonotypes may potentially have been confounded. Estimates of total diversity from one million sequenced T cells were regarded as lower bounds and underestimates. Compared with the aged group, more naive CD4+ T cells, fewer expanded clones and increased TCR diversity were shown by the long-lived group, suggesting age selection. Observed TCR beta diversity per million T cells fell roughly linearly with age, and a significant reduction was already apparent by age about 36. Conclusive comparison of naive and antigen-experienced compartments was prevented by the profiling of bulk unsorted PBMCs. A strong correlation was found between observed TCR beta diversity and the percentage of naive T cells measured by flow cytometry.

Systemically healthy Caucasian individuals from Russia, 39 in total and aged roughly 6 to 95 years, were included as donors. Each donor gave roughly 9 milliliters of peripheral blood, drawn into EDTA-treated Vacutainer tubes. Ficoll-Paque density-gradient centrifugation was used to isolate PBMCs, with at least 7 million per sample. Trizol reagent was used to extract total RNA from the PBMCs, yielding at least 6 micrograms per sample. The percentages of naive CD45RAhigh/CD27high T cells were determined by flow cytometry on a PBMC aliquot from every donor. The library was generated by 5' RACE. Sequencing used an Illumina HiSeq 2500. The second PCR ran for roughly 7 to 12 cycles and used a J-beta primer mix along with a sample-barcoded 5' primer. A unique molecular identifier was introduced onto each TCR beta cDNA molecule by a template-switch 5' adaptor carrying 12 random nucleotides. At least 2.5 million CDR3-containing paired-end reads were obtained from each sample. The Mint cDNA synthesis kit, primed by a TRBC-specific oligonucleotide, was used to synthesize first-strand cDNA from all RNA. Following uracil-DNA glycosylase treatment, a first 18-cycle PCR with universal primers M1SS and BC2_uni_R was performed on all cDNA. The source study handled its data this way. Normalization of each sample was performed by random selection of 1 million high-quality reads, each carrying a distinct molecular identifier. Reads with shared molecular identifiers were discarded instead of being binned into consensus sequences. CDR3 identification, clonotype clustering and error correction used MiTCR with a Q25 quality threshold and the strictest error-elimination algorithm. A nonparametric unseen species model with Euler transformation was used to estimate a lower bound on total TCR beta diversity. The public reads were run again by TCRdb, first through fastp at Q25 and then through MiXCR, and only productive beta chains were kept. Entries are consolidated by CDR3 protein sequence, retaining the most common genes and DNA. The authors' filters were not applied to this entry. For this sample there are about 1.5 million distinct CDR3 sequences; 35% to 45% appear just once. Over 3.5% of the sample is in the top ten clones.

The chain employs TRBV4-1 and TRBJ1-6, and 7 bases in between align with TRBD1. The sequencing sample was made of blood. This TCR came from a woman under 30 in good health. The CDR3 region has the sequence CACSQDLPGQYNSPLHF. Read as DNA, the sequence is TGCGCCTGCAGCCAAGATCTTCCGGGACAGTATAATTCACCCCTCCACTTT.